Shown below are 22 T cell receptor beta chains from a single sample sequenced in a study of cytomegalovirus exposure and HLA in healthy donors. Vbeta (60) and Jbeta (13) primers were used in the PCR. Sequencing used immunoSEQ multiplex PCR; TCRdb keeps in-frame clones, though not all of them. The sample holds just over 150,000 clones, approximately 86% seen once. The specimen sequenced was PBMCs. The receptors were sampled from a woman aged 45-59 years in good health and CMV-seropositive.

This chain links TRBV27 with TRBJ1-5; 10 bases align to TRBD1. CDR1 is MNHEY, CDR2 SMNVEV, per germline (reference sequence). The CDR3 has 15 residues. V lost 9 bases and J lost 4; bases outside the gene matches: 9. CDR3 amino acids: CASRDRGAENQPQHF. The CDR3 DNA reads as TGTGCCAGTCGGGACAGGGGAGCGGAAAATCAGCCCCAGCATTTT.

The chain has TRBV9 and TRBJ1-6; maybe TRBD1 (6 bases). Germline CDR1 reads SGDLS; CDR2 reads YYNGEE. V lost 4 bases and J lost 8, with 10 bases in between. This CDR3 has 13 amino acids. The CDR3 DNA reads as TGTGCCAGCAGCCTTAACAGGGATTCACCCCTCCACTTT. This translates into CASSLNRDSPLHF.

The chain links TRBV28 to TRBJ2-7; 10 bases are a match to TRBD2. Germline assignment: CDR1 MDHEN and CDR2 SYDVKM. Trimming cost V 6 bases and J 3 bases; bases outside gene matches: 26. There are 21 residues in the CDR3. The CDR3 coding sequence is TGTGCCAGCAGCTTTATACCCGGGACAGCCCGGACTAGCGGCCCTCTCTACGAGCAGTACTTC. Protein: CASSFIPGTARTSGPLYEQYF.

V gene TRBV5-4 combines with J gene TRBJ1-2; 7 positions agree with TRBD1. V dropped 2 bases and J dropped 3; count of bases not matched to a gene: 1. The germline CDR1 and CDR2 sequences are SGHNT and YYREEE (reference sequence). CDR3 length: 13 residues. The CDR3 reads CASSFDRDYGYTF. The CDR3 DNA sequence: TGTGCCAGCAGCTTTGACAGGGACTATGGCTACACCTTC.

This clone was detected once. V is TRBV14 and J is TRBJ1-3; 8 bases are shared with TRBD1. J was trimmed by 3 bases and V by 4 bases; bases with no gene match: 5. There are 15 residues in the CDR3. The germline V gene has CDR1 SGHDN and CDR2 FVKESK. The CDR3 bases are TGTGCCAGCAGCCCTTCAGGGGGCGGTGGAAACACCATATATTTT. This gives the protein CASSPSGGGGNTIYF.

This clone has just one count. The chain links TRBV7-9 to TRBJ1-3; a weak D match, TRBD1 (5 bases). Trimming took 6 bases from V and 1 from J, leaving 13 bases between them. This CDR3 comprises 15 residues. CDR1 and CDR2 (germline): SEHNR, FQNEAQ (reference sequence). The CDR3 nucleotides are TGTGCCAGCAGATCCGTTGGGGGGTCTGGAAACACCATATATTTT. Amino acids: CASRSVGGSGNTIYF.

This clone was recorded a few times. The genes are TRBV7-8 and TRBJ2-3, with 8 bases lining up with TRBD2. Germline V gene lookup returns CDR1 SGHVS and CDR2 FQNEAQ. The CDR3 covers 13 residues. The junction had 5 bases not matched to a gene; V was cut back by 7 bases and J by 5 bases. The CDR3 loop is CASKERGKDTQYF. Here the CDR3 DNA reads TGTGCCAGCAAAGAGCGGGGGAAAGATACGCAGTATTTT. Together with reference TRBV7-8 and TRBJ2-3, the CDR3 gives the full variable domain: GAGVSQSPRYKVAKRGQDVALRCDPISGHVSLFWYQQALGQGPEFLTYFQNEAQLDKSGLPSDRFFAERPEGSVSTLKIQRTQQEDSAVYLCASKERGKDTQYFGPGTRLTVL.

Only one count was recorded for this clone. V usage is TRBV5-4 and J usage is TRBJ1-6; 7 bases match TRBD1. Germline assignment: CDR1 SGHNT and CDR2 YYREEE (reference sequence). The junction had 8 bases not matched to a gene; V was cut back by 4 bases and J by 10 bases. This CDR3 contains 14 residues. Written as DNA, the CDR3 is TGTGCCAGCAGCCCATCGACAGGGCAATCACCCCTCCACTTT. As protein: CASSPSTGQSPLHF.

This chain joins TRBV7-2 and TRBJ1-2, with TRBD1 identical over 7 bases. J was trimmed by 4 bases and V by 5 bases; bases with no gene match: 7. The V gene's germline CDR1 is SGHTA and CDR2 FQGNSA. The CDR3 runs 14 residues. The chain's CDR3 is CASSPTGTVYGYTF. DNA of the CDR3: TGTGCCAGCAGCCCTACCGGGACAGTCTATGGCTACACCTTC.

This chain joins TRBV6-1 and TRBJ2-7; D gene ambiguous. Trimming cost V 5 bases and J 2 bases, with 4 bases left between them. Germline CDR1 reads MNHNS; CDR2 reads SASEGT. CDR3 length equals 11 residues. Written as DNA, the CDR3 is TGTGCCAGCAGTTTCACCTACGAGCAGTACTTC. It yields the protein CASSFTYEQYF.

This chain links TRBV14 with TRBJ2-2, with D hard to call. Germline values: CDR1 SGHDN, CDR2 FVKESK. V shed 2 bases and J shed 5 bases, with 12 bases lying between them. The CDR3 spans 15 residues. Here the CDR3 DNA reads TGTGCCAGCAGCCAAATGTTCAGGCGTACCGGGGAGCTGTTTTTT. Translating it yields CASSQMFRRTGELFF. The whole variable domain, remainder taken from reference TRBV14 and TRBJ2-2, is EAGVTQFPSHSVIEKGQTVTLRCDPISGHDNLYWYRRVMGKEIKFLLHFVKESKQDESGMPNNRFLAERTGGTYSTLKVQPAELEDSGVYFCASSQMFRRTGELFFGEGSRLTVL.

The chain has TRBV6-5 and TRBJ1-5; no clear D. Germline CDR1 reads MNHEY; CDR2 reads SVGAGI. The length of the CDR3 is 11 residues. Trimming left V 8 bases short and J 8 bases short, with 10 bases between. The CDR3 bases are TGTGCCAGCGGGAGACTTGAGCCCCAGCATTTT. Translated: CASGRLEPQHF.

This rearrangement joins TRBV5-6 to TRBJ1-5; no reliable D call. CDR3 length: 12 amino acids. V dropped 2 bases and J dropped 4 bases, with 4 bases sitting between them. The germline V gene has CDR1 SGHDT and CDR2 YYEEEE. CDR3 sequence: CASSFGNQPQHF. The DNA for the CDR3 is TGTGCCAGCAGCTTCGGGAATCAGCCCCAGCATTTT.

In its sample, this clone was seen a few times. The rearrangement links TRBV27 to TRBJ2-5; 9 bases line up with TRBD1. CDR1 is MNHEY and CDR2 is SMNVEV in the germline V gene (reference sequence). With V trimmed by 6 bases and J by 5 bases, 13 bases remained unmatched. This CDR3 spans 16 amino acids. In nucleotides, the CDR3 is TGTGCCAGCAGCCTTTCCGGGACAGGGCCGAGGGAGACCCAGTACTTC. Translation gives CASSLSGTGPRETQYF.

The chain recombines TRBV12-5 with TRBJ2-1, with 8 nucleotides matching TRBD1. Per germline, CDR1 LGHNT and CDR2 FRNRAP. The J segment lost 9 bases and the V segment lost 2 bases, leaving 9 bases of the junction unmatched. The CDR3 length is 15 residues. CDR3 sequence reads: CASGLTRTGTTEQFF. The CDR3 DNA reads TGTGCTAGTGGTTTGACCAGGACAGGGACGACTGAGCAGTTCTTC.

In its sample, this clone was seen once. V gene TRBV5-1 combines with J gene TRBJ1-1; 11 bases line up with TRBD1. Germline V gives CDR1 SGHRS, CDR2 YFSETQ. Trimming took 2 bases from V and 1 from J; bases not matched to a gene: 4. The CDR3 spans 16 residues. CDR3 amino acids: CASSFTGTGGNTEAFF. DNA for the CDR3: TGCGCCAGCAGCTTTACCGGGACAGGGGGGAACACTGAAGCTTTCTTT.

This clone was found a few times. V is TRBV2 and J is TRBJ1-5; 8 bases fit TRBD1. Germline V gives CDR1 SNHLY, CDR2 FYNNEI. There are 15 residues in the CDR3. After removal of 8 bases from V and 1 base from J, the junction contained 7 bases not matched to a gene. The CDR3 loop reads CASSWTGTSNQPQHF. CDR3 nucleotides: TGTGCCAGCTCCTGGACAGGGACGAGCAATCAGCCCCAGCATTTT.

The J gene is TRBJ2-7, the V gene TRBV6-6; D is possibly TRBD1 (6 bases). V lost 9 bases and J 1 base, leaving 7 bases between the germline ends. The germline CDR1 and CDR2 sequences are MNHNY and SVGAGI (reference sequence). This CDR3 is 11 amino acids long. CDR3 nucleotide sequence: TGTGCCAGTACAGGGTCCTACGAGCAGTACTTC. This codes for CASTGSYEQYF.

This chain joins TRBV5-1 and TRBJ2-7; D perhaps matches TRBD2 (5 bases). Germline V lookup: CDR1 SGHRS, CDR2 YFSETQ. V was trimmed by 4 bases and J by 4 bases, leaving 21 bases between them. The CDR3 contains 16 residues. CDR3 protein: CASSPDYLAVKYEQYF. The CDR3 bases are TGCGCCAGCAGCCCTGACTACTTAGCCGTAAAGTACGAGCAGTACTTC.

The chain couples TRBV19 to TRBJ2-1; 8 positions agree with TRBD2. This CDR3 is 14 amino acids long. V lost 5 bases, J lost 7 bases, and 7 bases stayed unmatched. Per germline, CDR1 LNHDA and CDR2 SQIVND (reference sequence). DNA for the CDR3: TGTGCCAGTAGTCCCTCGGGGGGGGCGAATGAGCAGTTCTTC. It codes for CASSPSGGANEQFF.

Written as DNA, the CDR3 is TGTGCCAGCCTCCGGAGGCTTACAGATAACTATGGCTACACCTTC. It encodes CASLRRLTDNYGYTF. The rearrangement uses TRBV6-5 and TRBJ1-2; D is uncertain. The CDR3 extends over 15 amino acids. Trimming took 8 bases from V and 1 from J, leaving 17 bases between them. CDR1 and CDR2 (germline): MNHEY, SVGAGI.

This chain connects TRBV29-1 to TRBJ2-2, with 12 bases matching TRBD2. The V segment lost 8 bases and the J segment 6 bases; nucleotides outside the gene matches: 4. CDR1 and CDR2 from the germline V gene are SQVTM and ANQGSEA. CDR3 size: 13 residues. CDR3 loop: CSSASGGAGELFF. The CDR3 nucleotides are TGCAGCTCTGCTAGCGGGGGGGCCGGGGAGCTGTTTTTT.